A selection of T cell receptor beta chains follows, all from one sample in a study of blood T cell repertoires in COVID-19. TCRdb's table, derived via immunoSEQ multiplex PCR, lists solely in-frame clones and lacks some. The table has approximately 220,000 clones, about 88% seen once; the top ten hold 2.5% to 3.5%. Sample: peripheral blood. These receptors all come from a man in his forties or fifties who had recovered from COVID-19. CDR3s include the opening cysteine and the closing phenylalanine or tryptophan. D genes are given only for firm matches. The listing skips clone size in some rows; elsewhere it reads once, few, many or a size class.

V	J	D	size	CDR3	DNA
TRBV18	TRBJ2-7	-	-	CASSPTGSLSYEQYF	TGTGCCAGCTCACCAACGGGATCCCTTTCCTACGAGCAGTACTTC
TRBV18	TRBJ1-5	-	-	CASSPTGNSNQPQHF	TGTGCCAGCTCACCAACAGGGAATAGCAATCAGCCCCAGCATTTT
TRBV7-9	TRBJ2-2	-	-	CASSRNNQPNTGELFF	TGTGCCAGCAGCCGTAACAATCAACCGAACACCGGGGAGCTGTTTTTT
TRBV15	TRBJ1-2	TRBD1	-	CATSRGGTGGEYGYTF	TGTGCCACCAGCAGAGGAGGGACAGGGGGCGAGTATGGCTACACCTTC
TRBV18	TRBJ1-2	-	-	CASSPWTIPNYGYTF	TGTGCCAGCTCACCCTGGACAATCCCTAACTATGGCTACACCTTC
TRBV5-1	TRBJ2-1	TRBD2	-	CASTLAAGGWEQFF	TGCGCCAGCACCTTGGCGGCGGGAGGGTGGGAGCAGTTCTTC
TRBV4-2	TRBJ2-1	TRBD2	many	CASSRGTSGRGFYEQFF	TGTGCCAGCAGCCGAGGGACTAGCGGGAGGGGTTTTTATGAGCAGTTCTTC
TRBV5-1	TRBJ1-5	-	few	CASSLSDSANQPQHF	TGCGCCAGCAGCTTGTCGGACAGTGCAAATCAGCCCCAGCATTTT
TRBV7-9	TRBJ1-2	-	-	CASSPEVTMNYGYTF	TGTGCCAGCAGCCCCGAAGTAACAATGAACTATGGCTACACCTTC
TRBV5-1	TRBJ2-1	-	-	CASSAPNLGAYNEQFF	TGCGCCAGCAGCGCACCGAACCTCGGGGCCTACAATGAGCAGTTCTTC
TRBV7-2	TRBJ2-7	-	-	CASSIAGAGYEQYF	TGTGCCAGCAGCATCGCAGGCGCCGGCTACGAGCAGTACTTC
TRBV18	TRBJ1-3	TRBD1	-	CASSLSVSGQANSGNTIYF	TGTGCCAGCTCACTATCCGTATCTGGACAGGCCAACTCTGGAAACACCATATATTTT
TRBV29-1	TRBJ2-3	-	-	CSVYGKRRGTQYF	TGCAGCGTATACGGGAAACGGCGGGGTACGCAGTATTTT
TRBV9	TRBJ1-3	-	-	CASSVVGLTGNTIYF	TGTGCCAGCAGCGTAGTTGGCCTCACTGGAAACACCATATATTTT
TRBV11-2	TRBJ1-4	-	-	CASSTGGKLFF	TGTGCCAGCAGCACTGGTGGAAAACTGTTTTTT
TRBV19	TRBJ2-7	TRBD2	few	CASRPGGLPGEQYF	TGTGCCAGTAGACCGGGAGGGCTCCCCGGCGAGCAGTACTTC
TRBV7-8	TRBJ2-7	-	-	CASSSKQMGPYEQYF	TGTGCCAGCAGCTCCAAGCAGATGGGGCCCTACGAGCAGTACTTC
TRBV27	TRBJ2-7	-	-	CASSFQAPSSYEQYF	TGTGCCAGCAGTTTCCAGGCTCCGAGCTCCTACGAGCAGTACTTC
TRBV7-9	TRBJ2-7	-	-	CASSLGVRYYEQYF	TGTGCCAGCAGCTTAGGGGTCAGGTACTACGAGCAGTACTTC
TRBV6-5	TRBJ2-7	TRBD1	-	CASSSRDRGREQYF	TGTGCCAGCAGTAGTAGGGACAGGGGGCGTGAGCAGTACTTC